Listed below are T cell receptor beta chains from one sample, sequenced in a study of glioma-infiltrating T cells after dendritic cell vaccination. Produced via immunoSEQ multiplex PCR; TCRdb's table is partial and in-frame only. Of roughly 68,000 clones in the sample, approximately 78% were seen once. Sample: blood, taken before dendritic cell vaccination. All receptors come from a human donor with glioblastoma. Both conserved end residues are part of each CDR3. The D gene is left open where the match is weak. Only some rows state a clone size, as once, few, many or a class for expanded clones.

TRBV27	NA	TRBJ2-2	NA	TGTGCCAGCACACACTCGACAGGGAACACCGGGGAGCTGTTTTTT	CASTHSTGNTGELFF
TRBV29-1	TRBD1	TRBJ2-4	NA	TGCAGCGTTTCGGGGGTGGGACAGGCCGGAAAAAACATTCAGTACTTC	CSVSGVGQAGKNIQYF
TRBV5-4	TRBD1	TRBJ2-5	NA	TGTGCCAGCAGCCCCAAGGACAGGGGATTAGAGACCCAGTACTTC	CASSPKDRGLETQYF
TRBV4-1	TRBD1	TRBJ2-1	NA	TGCGCCAGCAGCTTCTCGGACAGGGGCAATGAGCAGTTCTTC	CASSFSDRGNEQFF
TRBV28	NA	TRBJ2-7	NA	TGTGCCAGCAGTTTGGCCCTGGGGGGAAGGGTGGGCTCCTACGAGCAGTACTTC	CASSLALGGRVGSYEQYF
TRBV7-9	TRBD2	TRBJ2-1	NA	TGTGCCAGCAGCTTAAATGTGGGGACTAGCGGGGGGTTGAATGAGCAGTTCTTC	CASSLNVGTSGGLNEQFF
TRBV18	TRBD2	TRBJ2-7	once	TGTGCCAGCTCCCCAAAAACTAGCGGGGGGCCCTACGAGCAGTACTTC	CASSPKTSGGPYEQYF
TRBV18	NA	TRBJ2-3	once	TGTGCCAGCTCGTCCTCCCTGGGGCGCGGCACAGATACGCAGTATTTT	CASSSSLGRGTDTQYF
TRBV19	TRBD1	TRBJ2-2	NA	TGTGCCAGTAGGGGACAGGGTCTTGTCGGGGAGCTGTTTTTT	CASRGQGLVGELFF
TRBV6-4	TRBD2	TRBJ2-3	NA	TGTGCCAGCAGTGAAGCGGGGGGCACAGATACGCAGTATTTT	CASSEAGGTDTQYF
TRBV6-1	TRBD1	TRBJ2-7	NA	TGTGCCAGCAGACTTACAGGGGGCGGCGAGCAGTACTTC	CASRLTGGGEQYF
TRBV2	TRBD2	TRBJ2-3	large	TGTGCCAGCAGTGAATGGACTAGCGGACCCACAGATACGCAGTATTTT	CASSEWTSGPTDTQYF
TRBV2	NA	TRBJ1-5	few	TGTGCCAGCACCCTGGGGCAGGGTGGGTCCGCCCAGCATTTT	CASTLGQGGSAQHF
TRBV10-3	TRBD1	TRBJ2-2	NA	TGTGCCATCAGCGGACAGGGGAACGGGGAGCTGTTTTTT	CAISGQGNGELFF
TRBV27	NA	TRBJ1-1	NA	TGTGCCAGCCGGGGAACCGCAAGCACTGAAGCTTTCTTT	CASRGTASTEAFF
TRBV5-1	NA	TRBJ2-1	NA	TGCGCCAGCAGCGTGGGGTGGCCAGGGAGGTACAATGAGCAGTTCTTC	CASSVGWPGRYNEQFF
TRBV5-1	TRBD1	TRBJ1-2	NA	TGCGCCAGCAGCGAGCGACAGGGAACTCCTAATAGTGGCTACACCTTC	CASSERQGTPNSGYTF
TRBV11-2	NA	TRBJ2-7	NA	TGTGCCAGCAGCCGCGGACAGTACGAGCAGTACTTC	CASSRGQYEQYF
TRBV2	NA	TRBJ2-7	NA	TGTGCCAGCAGTGAAGAGGGGTTTCGGACCTACGAGCAGTACTTC	CASSEEGFRTYEQYF
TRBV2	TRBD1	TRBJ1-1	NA	TGTGCCAGCAGGGGGACAGCCCTGAGTGCTTTCTTT	CASRGTALSAFF
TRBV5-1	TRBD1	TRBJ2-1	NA	TGCGCCAGCAGCTTGGGTCCCGGGACAGGGAACAATGAGCAGTTCTTC	CASSLGPGTGNNEQFF
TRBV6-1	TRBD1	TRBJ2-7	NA	TGTGCCAGCATAGGGACAGGGAGGGGCTACGAGCAGTACTTC	CASIGTGRGYEQYF
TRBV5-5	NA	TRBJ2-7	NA	TGTGCCAGCAGCTTGGCCCCTTTTTACGAGCAGTACTTC	CASSLAPFYEQYF
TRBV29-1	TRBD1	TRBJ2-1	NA	TGCAGCGTTGGGACAGGGAGCTTCGACAATGAGCAGTTCTTC	CSVGTGSFDNEQFF
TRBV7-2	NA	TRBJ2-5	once	TGTGCCAGCAGCTCTCAGTTTGAGACCCAGTACTTC	CASSSQFETQYF
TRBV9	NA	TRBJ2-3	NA	TGTGCCAGCAGCATCAGGGGGGCCACAGATACGCAGTATTTT	CASSIRGATDTQYF
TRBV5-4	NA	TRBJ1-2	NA	TGTGCCAGCAGCTTGGCAAGGGGAAACGGTGGCTACACCTTC	CASSLARGNGGYTF
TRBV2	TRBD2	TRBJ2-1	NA	TGTGCCACCGGATCTAGCGGGGGGGCCGGGGAGCAGTTCTTC	CATGSSGGAGEQFF
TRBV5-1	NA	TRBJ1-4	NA	TGCGCCAGCAGCGCCCAGGGGTTTAATGAAAAACTGTTTTTT	CASSAQGFNEKLFF
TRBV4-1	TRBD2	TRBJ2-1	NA	TGCGCCAGCAGCCACCAGGGACTAGCGGGCACTGAGCAGTTCTTC	CASSHQGLAGTEQFF
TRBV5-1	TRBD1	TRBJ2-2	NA	TGCGCCAGCAGCCCCGCCGGGACAGGGATCGGGGAGCTGTTTTTT	CASSPAGTGIGELFF
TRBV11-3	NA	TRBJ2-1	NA	TGTGCCAGCAGCTTGGGGGGCTACAATGAGCAGTTCTTC	CASSLGGYNEQFF
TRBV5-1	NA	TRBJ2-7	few	TGCGCCAGCAGCTTGGGGCCCTTATACGAGCAGTACTTC	CASSLGPLYEQYF
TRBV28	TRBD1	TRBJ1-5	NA	TGTGCCAGCAGCCCCCCGGGACAGGGGAATCAGCCCCAGCATTTT	CASSPPGQGNQPQHF
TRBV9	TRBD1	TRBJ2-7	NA	TGTGCCAGCAGCGGACCGGGACAGGGCCCCTACGAGCAGTACTTC	CASSGPGQGPYEQYF
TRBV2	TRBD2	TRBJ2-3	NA	TGTGCCAGCGGGGGGGTGGGCACAGATACGCAGTATTTT	CASGGVGTDTQYF
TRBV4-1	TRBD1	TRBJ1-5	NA	TGCGCCAGCAGCCAAGATGGCGACAGGGGCGGCAATCAGCCCCAGCATTTT	CASSQDGDRGGNQPQHF
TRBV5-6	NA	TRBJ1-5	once	TGTGCCAGCAGCTTGGACAGAAATCAGCCCCAGCATTTT	CASSLDRNQPQHF
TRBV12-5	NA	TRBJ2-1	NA	TGTGCTAGTGGTTTGGTACTCGGAGGGGGCGAAGGTTACAATGAGCAGTTCTTC	CASGLVLGGGEGYNEQFF
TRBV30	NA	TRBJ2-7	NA	TGTGCCTGGAGTGTAGGGGGGGCCTACGAGCAGTACTTC	CAWSVGGAYEQYF
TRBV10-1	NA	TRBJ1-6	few	TGCGCCAGCAGTGAAGACAGGAGGAATTCACCCCTCCACTTT	CASSEDRRNSPLHF
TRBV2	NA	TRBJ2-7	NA	TGTGCCAGCATTCAGTATCGAGGCACCTACGAGCAGTACTTC	CASIQYRGTYEQYF
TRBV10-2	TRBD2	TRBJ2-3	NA	TGCGCCAGTACCGGACTAGCGGGGACGGATACGCAGTATTTT	CASTGLAGTDTQYF
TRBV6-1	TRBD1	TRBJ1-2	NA	TGTGCCAGCAGCCCTCGGGGCAGGGGGATAGTGGGCTACACCTTC	CASSPRGRGIVGYTF
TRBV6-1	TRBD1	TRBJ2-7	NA	TGTGCCATCAGTGGAGGACAGGGGGCGCGAACCTACGAGCAGTACTTC	CAISGGQGARTYEQYF
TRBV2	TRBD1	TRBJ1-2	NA	TGTGCCAGCAGTCCACAGGGGACCTATGGCTACACCTTC	CASSPQGTYGYTF
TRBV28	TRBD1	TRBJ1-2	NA	TGTGCCAGCCGACAGGGGTCCACTAACTATGGCTACACCTTC	CASRQGSTNYGYTF
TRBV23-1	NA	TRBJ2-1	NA	TGCGCCAGCAGTCAGCCAGGGGAGATCAATGAGCAGTTCTTC	CASSQPGEINEQFF
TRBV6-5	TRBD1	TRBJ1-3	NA	TGTGCCAGCAGTTACCCTGGGACAGGGGGGAACACCATATATTTT	CASSYPGTGGNTIYF
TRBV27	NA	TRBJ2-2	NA	TGTGCCAGCAGTTTAAGAGGCTTGGGGCCTTCGAACACCGGGGAGCTGTTTTTT	CASSLRGLGPSNTGELFF
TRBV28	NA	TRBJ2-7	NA	TGTGCCAGCAGTTTGGTCGACAGATACTACGAGCAGTACTTC	CASSLVDRYYEQYF
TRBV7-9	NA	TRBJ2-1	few	TGTGCCAGCAGCCGCGGAACCAATGAGCAGTTCTTC	CASSRGTNEQFF
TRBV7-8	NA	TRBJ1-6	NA	TGTGCCAGCAGTACAGGCCGGCATTCACCCCTCCACTTT	CASSTGRHSPLHF
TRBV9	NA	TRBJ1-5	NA	TGTGCCAGCAGCAAAGAGGTTAATAGCAATCAGCCCCAGCATTTT	CASSKEVNSNQPQHF
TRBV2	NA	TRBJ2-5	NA	TGTGCCAGCAGCGCCGACGTAGCGTCAGAGACCCAGTACTTC	CASSADVASETQYF
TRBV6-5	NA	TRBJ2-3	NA	TGTGCCAGCAGCATACTGAATACGCAGTATTTT	CASSILNTQYF
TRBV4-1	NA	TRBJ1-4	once	TGCGCCAGCAGCCAATGGGGGGCAACTAATGAAAAACTGTTTTTT	CASSQWGATNEKLFF
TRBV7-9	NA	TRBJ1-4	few	TGTGCCAGCAGCTCCCCGTTGGTTCCGGCTAATGAAAAACTGTTTTTT	CASSSPLVPANEKLFF
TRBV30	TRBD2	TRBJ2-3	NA	TGTGCCGCGGCCCTAGCGGGTTTGGGAAATACGCAGTATTTT	CAAALAGLGNTQYF